This is a list of T cell receptor beta chains from one sample in a study of blood T cells in healthy people across ages. TCRdb reanalysed the 5' RACE reads using MiXCR and keeps one entry per CDR3 protein. The sample carries 1,500,000 or so distinct CDR3 sequences, less than 45% recorded once. What was sequenced was blood. Receptor source: a woman aged 18-29 years in good health. Both conserved end residues are trimmed from each CDR3.

J: TRBJ1-1; V: TRBV4-1; length: 14; CDR3: ASSPFLGVMNTEAF
J: .; V: TRBV6-2/TRBV6-3; length: 12; CDR3: ASTPGQERETQY
J: TRBJ2-1; V: TRBV20-1; length: 10; CDR3: SARETAYEQF
J: TRBJ2-7; V: TRBV6-5; length: 11; CDR3: ASSYDRGYEQY
J: TRBJ2-7; V: TRBV28; length: 14; CDR3: ASNVVGTSGFYEQY
J: TRBJ1-1; V: TRBV7-9; length: 14; CDR3: ASSYGTAAPNTEAF
J: TRBJ2-7; V: TRBV29-1; length: 11; CDR3: SVRGRATYEQY
J: TRBJ1-4; V: TRBV4-1; length: 13; CDR3: ASSQEKAYNEKLF
J: TRBJ1-2; V: TRBV27; length: 13; CDR3: ASSLETQDVDGYT
J: TRBJ1-4; V: TRBV6-5; length: 12; CDR3: ASSLGNPNEKLF
J: TRBJ2-7; V: TRBV28; length: 12; CDR3: ASSVLSQIYEQY
J: TRBJ2-7; V: TRBV18; length: 12; CDR3: ASSPPASSYEQY
J: TRBJ2-1; V: TRBV29-1; length: 11; CDR3: SVFSGSSYEQF
J: TRBJ2-7; V: TRBV4-3; length: 14; CDR3: ASSQDLASGAYEQY
J: TRBJ1-5; V: TRBV7-8; length: 16; CDR3: ASSFLGAFQNSNQPQH
J: TRBJ2-5; V: TRBV5-1; length: 14; CDR3: ASATGASGIQETQY
J: TRBJ1-2; V: TRBV3-1; length: 14; CDR3: ASSRKGTGVSNGYT
J: TRBJ2-3; V: TRBV6-2/TRBV6-3; length: 12; CDR3: ASRQDSSTDTQY
J: TRBJ2-3; V: TRBV6-5; length: 11; CDR3: ASSDSNAGAQY
J: TRBJ2-5; V: TRBV4-1; length: 14; CDR3: ASSQASSGGRETQY
J: TRBJ2-7; V: TRBV19; length: 14; CDR3: ASSIAGDRNSYEQY
J: TRBJ2-6; V: TRBV6-2/TRBV6-3; length: 14; CDR3: ASSRGQGSGANVLT
J: TRBJ2-3; V: TRBV11-2; length: 15; CDR3: ASSLATLAAGKDTQY
J: TRBJ1-1; V: TRBV29-1; length: 10; CDR3: SGRQGETEAF